This is a list of T cell receptor beta chains from one sample in a study of shared T cell receptors in the human thymus. The method was immunoSEQ multiplex PCR; TCRdb's version includes in-frame clones alone and lacks a portion of them. The sample has 630,000 or so clones; 80% to 90% are singletons. This sample also appeared in a second study, on human thymus T cells.

Source material: thymocytes. These receptors came from a boy under two years old with a congenital heart defect. The CDR3 runs from the conserved cysteine through the conserved F or W. Fields, in order: V gene, clone size, D gene, J gene, CDR3 DNA, CDR3 protein. The D gene is left open where the match is weak. Clone size is shown for a subset of rows, as once, few, many or a class of expanded clone.

v_call: TRBV4-3; clone_size: -; d_call: -; j_call: TRBJ1-2; cdr3_nt: TGCGCCAGCAGCCAAGATCGGGCAGGGAAAAACTATGGCTACACCTTC; cdr3_aa: CASSQDRAGKNYGYTF
v_call: TRBV6-5; clone_size: -; d_call: -; j_call: TRBJ1-1; cdr3_nt: TGTGCCAGCAGTTCTTTCCGAGGAAACACTGAAGCTTTCTTT; cdr3_aa: CASSSFRGNTEAFF
v_call: TRBV4-1; clone_size: -; d_call: -; j_call: TRBJ1-2; cdr3_nt: TGCGCCAGCAGCCACAGGGGAGAAGCTAACTATGGCTACACCTTC; cdr3_aa: CASSHRGEANYGYTF
v_call: TRBV7-8; clone_size: once; d_call: TRBD1; j_call: TRBJ2-2; cdr3_nt: TGTGCCAGCAGCTTTTGGACAGGGTGGTCCGGGGAGCTGTTTTTT; cdr3_aa: CASSFWTGWSGELFF
v_call: TRBV5-1; clone_size: -; d_call: -; j_call: TRBJ1-2; cdr3_nt: TGCGCCAGCAGCTTGTACAGAACCTCTAACTATGGCTACACCTTC; cdr3_aa: CASSLYRTSNYGYTF
v_call: TRBV27; clone_size: once; d_call: -; j_call: TRBJ2-7; cdr3_nt: TGTGCCAGCAGTTTATGGCGCGGACAGCCCTACGAGCAGTACTTC; cdr3_aa: CASSLWRGQPYEQYF
v_call: TRBV27; clone_size: once; d_call: TRBD2; j_call: TRBJ2-1; cdr3_nt: TGTGCCAGCAGTTGCCCAAGTAGCGGGAGGAACTACAATGAGCAGTTCTTC; cdr3_aa: CASSCPSSGRNYNEQFF
v_call: TRBV2; clone_size: -; d_call: TRBD2; j_call: TRBJ2-1; cdr3_nt: TGTGCCAGCAGTCCCCAGCGGGGGGCGTACAATGAGCAGTTCTTC; cdr3_aa: CASSPQRGAYNEQFF
v_call: TRBV2; clone_size: -; d_call: -; j_call: TRBJ1-5; cdr3_nt: TGTGCCAGCAGTGAGGTCTTTCCGCCCCGGGAAAAGGAGGGTGTCTTGTATCAGCCCCAGCATTTT; cdr3_aa: CASSEVFPPREKEGVLYQPQHF
v_call: TRBV19; clone_size: -; d_call: TRBD1; j_call: TRBJ2-7; cdr3_nt: TGTGCCAGTAGTACATCACAGGGGGCGAGCTACGAGCAGTACTTC; cdr3_aa: CASSTSQGASYEQYF
v_call: TRBV28; clone_size: few; d_call: -; j_call: TRBJ1-2; cdr3_nt: TGTGCCAGCAGTTTAGGAAATCTCGAGGAGGGCTACCCCTTC; cdr3_aa: CASSLGNLEEGYPF
v_call: TRBV5-6; clone_size: few; d_call: -; j_call: TRBJ1-3; cdr3_nt: TGTGCCAGCAGCTTCCTGCCTACTGGAAACACCATATATTTT; cdr3_aa: CASSFLPTGNTIYF
v_call: TRBV5-1; clone_size: -; d_call: -; j_call: TRBJ2-6; cdr3_nt: TGCGCCAGCAGCTTGGTACAGCTAATCTCTGGGGCCAACGTCCTGACTTTC; cdr3_aa: CASSLVQLISGANVLTF
v_call: TRBV30; clone_size: -; d_call: -; j_call: TRBJ1-2; cdr3_nt: TGTGCCTGGAGTGTGACAGAGCCAACTAACTATGGCTACACCTTC; cdr3_aa: CAWSVTEPTNYGYTF
v_call: TRBV5-5; clone_size: few; d_call: -; j_call: TRBJ1-4; cdr3_nt: TGTGCCAGCAGCTTTGGTGGGCGTGAAAAACTGTTTTTT; cdr3_aa: CASSFGGREKLFF
v_call: TRBV25-1; clone_size: few; d_call: TRBD1; j_call: TRBJ1-5; cdr3_nt: TGTGCCAGCAGTGAGGGGACAGCTTATAGCAATCAGCCCCAGCATTTT; cdr3_aa: CASSEGTAYSNQPQHF
v_call: TRBV7-8; clone_size: once; d_call: -; j_call: TRBJ2-5; cdr3_nt: TGTGCCAGCAGCTTAAGCCGGCGGACAGAAGAGACCCAGTACTTC; cdr3_aa: CASSLSRRTEETQYF
v_call: TRBV28; clone_size: -; d_call: TRBD1; j_call: TRBJ1-4; cdr3_nt: TGTGCCAGCAGTGGGACAGGGGGAGACCCAAGGGAAAAACTGTTTTTT; cdr3_aa: CASSGTGGDPREKLFF
v_call: TRBV11-3; clone_size: -; d_call: TRBD2; j_call: TRBJ2-1; cdr3_nt: TGTGCCAGCAGCTTAGATAGCAGACTAGCGGGGTCGGAGCAGTTCTTC; cdr3_aa: CASSLDSRLAGSEQFF
v_call: TRBV29-1; clone_size: -; d_call: TRBD1; j_call: TRBJ2-7; cdr3_nt: TGCAGCGCCGGGACAGCCTACGAGCAGTACTTC; cdr3_aa: CSAGTAYEQYF
v_call: TRBV4-1; clone_size: few; d_call: TRBD1; j_call: TRBJ1-4; cdr3_nt: TGCGCCAGCAGCCAACCAGGGGGTATGGACAATGAAAAACTGTTTTTT; cdr3_aa: CASSQPGGMDNEKLFF
v_call: TRBV4-3; clone_size: -; d_call: TRBD1; j_call: TRBJ1-2; cdr3_nt: TGCGCCAGCAGCCCTACGCGACAGGGAATGGGTAACTATGGCTACACCTTC; cdr3_aa: CASSPTRQGMGNYGYTF
v_call: TRBV27; clone_size: -; d_call: TRBD2; j_call: TRBJ2-2; cdr3_nt: TGTGCCAGCAGCCCCCCGGGACTAGCGCCCGGGGAGCTGTTTTTT; cdr3_aa: CASSPPGLAPGELFF
v_call: TRBV5-1; clone_size: once; d_call: -; j_call: TRBJ2-1; cdr3_nt: TGCGCCAGCAGCTTAAAAGGGAGCCCCAATGAGCAGTTCTTC; cdr3_aa: CASSLKGSPNEQFF
v_call: TRBV7-9; clone_size: -; d_call: TRBD1; j_call: TRBJ2-4; cdr3_nt: TGTGCCAGCAGCCAGACAGGGGTCCTAGCCAAAAACATTCAGTACTTC; cdr3_aa: CASSQTGVLAKNIQYF
v_call: TRBV15; clone_size: -; d_call: -; j_call: TRBJ2-1; cdr3_nt: TGTGCCACCAGCAGCGAAAGACAGGAGGATTTCGGGAATGAGCAGTTCTTC; cdr3_aa: CATSSERQEDFGNEQFF
v_call: TRBV28; clone_size: -; d_call: -; j_call: TRBJ1-3; cdr3_nt: TGTGCCAGCAGTGAAGACAGGTACTCTGGAAACACCATATATTTT; cdr3_aa: CASSEDRYSGNTIYF
v_call: TRBV27; clone_size: -; d_call: TRBD1; j_call: TRBJ1-2; cdr3_nt: TGTGCCAGCAGTTCGTGGGACAGTGATGGCTACACCTTC; cdr3_aa: CASSSWDSDGYTF
v_call: TRBV21-1; clone_size: -; d_call: -; j_call: TRBJ2-2; cdr3_nt: TGTGCCAGCAGCTTTAACCCAGGGGAAACCGGGGAGCTGTTTTTT; cdr3_aa: CASSFNPGETGELFF
v_call: TRBV4-1; clone_size: -; d_call: -; j_call: TRBJ2-5; cdr3_nt: TGCGCCAGCAGCCAAGGGCAGGGCGAATTTGAAGAGACCCAGTACTTC; cdr3_aa: CASSQGQGEFEETQYF
v_call: TRBV4-1; clone_size: -; d_call: -; j_call: TRBJ2-4; cdr3_nt: TGCGCCAGCAGCCGGGGCGAGGATAAACTAGCCAAAAACATTCAGTACTTC; cdr3_aa: CASSRGEDKLAKNIQYF
v_call: TRBV19; clone_size: few; d_call: -; j_call: TRBJ2-7; cdr3_nt: TGTGCCAGTAGTATAGGACACCCCTACGAGCAGTACTTC; cdr3_aa: CASSIGHPYEQYF
v_call: TRBV4-1; clone_size: -; d_call: -; j_call: TRBJ2-3; cdr3_nt: TGCGCCAGCAGCCAAGGGCAGTCCCCTAGCACAGATACGCAGTATTTT; cdr3_aa: CASSQGQSPSTDTQYF
v_call: TRBV5-1; clone_size: -; d_call: -; j_call: TRBJ2-1; cdr3_nt: TGCGCCAGCAGCGAAACCGAAGGAGGGCACAATGAGCAGTTCTTC; cdr3_aa: CASSETEGGHNEQFF
v_call: TRBV5-6; clone_size: -; d_call: -; j_call: TRBJ2-3; cdr3_nt: TGTGCCAGCAGTTTCAGGCAGGCTGGTAGCACAGATACGCAGTATTTT; cdr3_aa: CASSFRQAGSTDTQYF
v_call: TRBV25-1; clone_size: few; d_call: -; j_call: TRBJ1-4; cdr3_nt: TGTGCCAGCAGTGCACACAGGGCGGGTGATAATGAAAAACTGTTTTTT; cdr3_aa: CASSAHRAGDNEKLFF
v_call: TRBV6-1; clone_size: -; d_call: -; j_call: TRBJ2-7; cdr3_nt: TGTGCCAGCAGTGATGGAGTTCCCCGGGAACTGGGGAACGAGCAGTACTTC; cdr3_aa: CASSDGVPRELGNEQYF
v_call: TRBV7-2; clone_size: -; d_call: TRBD1; j_call: TRBJ2-7; cdr3_nt: TGTGCCAGCAGCTTAGGAGAGACAGGGCTCGACGAGCAGTACTTC; cdr3_aa: CASSLGETGLDEQYF
v_call: TRBV27; clone_size: -; d_call: TRBD1; j_call: TRBJ1-1; cdr3_nt: TGTGCCAGCAGCCCTCATACAGGGGCGAACACTGAAGCTTTCTTT; cdr3_aa: CASSPHTGANTEAFF
v_call: TRBV6-5; clone_size: -; d_call: -; j_call: TRBJ2-7; cdr3_nt: TGTGCCAGCAGCCCCCGGTCGAGCTCCTACGAGCAGTACTTC; cdr3_aa: CASSPRSSSYEQYF
v_call: TRBV29-1; clone_size: -; d_call: -; j_call: TRBJ1-1; cdr3_nt: TGCAGCGTTGACAGGGAAGCTTTCTTT; cdr3_aa: CSVDREAFF
v_call: TRBV14; clone_size: -; d_call: TRBD2; j_call: TRBJ2-1; cdr3_nt: TGTGCCAGCAGCCAAGAGGGACTAGCGGGACCGCCCTACAATGAGCAGTTCTTC; cdr3_aa: CASSQEGLAGPPYNEQFF
v_call: TRBV7-2; clone_size: -; d_call: TRBD1; j_call: TRBJ1-2; cdr3_nt: TGTGCCAGCAGCTTAGTGGGCAAGGTGGGACAGGGGAACTATGGCTACACCTTC; cdr3_aa: CASSLVGKVGQGNYGYTF
v_call: TRBV15; clone_size: -; d_call: TRBD1; j_call: TRBJ1-5; cdr3_nt: TGTGCCACCAGCAGGGCGGGACGCCAGGGACAGGGGAACAATCAGCCCCAGCATTTT; cdr3_aa: CATSRAGRQGQGNNQPQHF
v_call: TRBV7-2; clone_size: once; d_call: -; j_call: TRBJ2-1; cdr3_nt: TGTGCCAGCAGCTTAACACCTGGGAGACTGGAAGCCGACAATGAGCAGTTCTTC; cdr3_aa: CASSLTPGRLEADNEQFF
v_call: TRBV9; clone_size: -; d_call: TRBD1; j_call: TRBJ1-1; cdr3_nt: TGTGCCAGCAGCGCGGGACAGGGAAGTTATCACACTGAAGCTTTCTTT; cdr3_aa: CASSAGQGSYHTEAFF
v_call: TRBV2; clone_size: once; d_call: -; j_call: TRBJ1-5; cdr3_nt: TGTGCCAGCAGTGAATCGACAGATCAGCCCCAGCATTTT; cdr3_aa: CASSESTDQPQHF
v_call: TRBV4-1; clone_size: -; d_call: -; j_call: TRBJ1-1; cdr3_nt: TGCGCCAGCAGCCAGGAGTACCCCCGAAACACTGAAGCTTTCTTT; cdr3_aa: CASSQEYPRNTEAFF
v_call: TRBV4-3; clone_size: -; d_call: -; j_call: TRBJ2-1; cdr3_nt: TGCGCCAGCAGCCAAAGGTCCATGGGGCGTAAGAAACTCTGGGGTGGTGAGCAGTTCTTC; cdr3_aa: CASSQRSMGRKKLWGGEQFF
v_call: TRBV5-1; clone_size: -; d_call: -; j_call: TRBJ2-5; cdr3_nt: TGCGCCAGCAGCTATGGAGGTGCGGTGGGGGAGACCCAGTACTTC; cdr3_aa: CASSYGGAVGETQYF
v_call: TRBV19; clone_size: -; d_call: TRBD1; j_call: TRBJ2-7; cdr3_nt: TGTGCCAGTAGTCGGGACAGCTACGAGCAGTACTTC; cdr3_aa: CASSRDSYEQYF